The 15 T cell receptor beta chains below come from one sample, sequenced in a study of beta chain features in type 1 diabetes. What was sequenced were expressed TCRB transcripts, since all of the isolated RNA had been reverse transcribed. Libraries were prepared by immunoSEQ multiplex PCR; TCRdb keeps only in-frame clonotypes and omits some of them. The profile shows 150,000 to 200,000 clones, 8.5% to 10% of them singletons. Findings and limits, study-wide: Patients with Type 1 diabetes showed moderately but significantly shorter TCRB CDR3s in all four CD4+ subsets.

Their antigens remain unidentified. Sequenced: central memory CD4+ T cells from blood. The receptors here all came from a woman under 40 with type 1 diabetes.

This clone was picked up a small number of times. The rearrangement links TRBV18 to TRBJ1-1, with D tentatively TRBD1 (5 bases). This CDR3 region has 15 residues. V shed 5 bases and J shed 3 bases, with 16 bases lying between them. Germline V lookup: CDR1 KGHSH, CDR2 LQKENI. The CDR3 protein is CASSSLDIRYTEAFF. The CDR3 nucleotides read TGTGCCAGCTCATCGTTGGACATAAGGTACACTGAAGCTTTCTTT.

The chain carries TRBV7-9 and TRBJ2-1; 13 bases map to TRBD2. The CDR3 loop spans 15 amino acids. Germline loops: CDR1 SEHNR, CDR2 FQNEAQ (reference sequence). Trimming took 3 bases from V and 8 from J; bases not matched to a gene: 4. Written as DNA, the CDR3 is TGTGCCAGCAGCTTCCGACTAGCGGGAGGCGATGAGCAGTTCTTC. Its protein product is CASSFRLAGGDEQFF.

This clone was recorded at least ten times. The CDR3 nucleotides read TGCAGCGTTAACGCGGGAAGCAACGAGCAGTACTTC. It codes for CSVNAGSNEQYF. This chain uses TRBV29-1 with TRBJ2-7; D is perhaps TRBD2 (6 bases). The germline gives CDR1 SQVTM, CDR2 ANQGSEA. The V end lost 5 bases, the J end lost 5 bases, and 13 bases lay between the germline ends. The CDR3 consists of 12 residues.

This clone came up a few times. The chain couples TRBV7-2 to TRBJ1-1, with 7 bases identical to TRBD1. Germline V lookup: CDR1 SGHTA, CDR2 FQGNSA. The CDR3 extends over 13 amino acids. V gave up 4 bases and J gave up 6 bases; unmatched junction bases: 5. The CDR3 protein is CASSSQGEAEAFF. CDR3 DNA sequence: TGTGCCAGCAGCTCCCAGGGGGAGGCTGAAGCTTTCTTT.

This clone occurred a few times. The chain is built from TRBV28 and TRBJ2-7; D ambiguous. Germline V CDR1 and CDR2: MDHEN, SYDVKM. V gave up 6 bases and J gave up 6 bases, with 12 bases separating them. This CDR3 comprises 12 residues. CDR3 coding DNA: TGTGCCAGCAGGTCCCCCGCGAGCGAGCAGTACTTC. Protein: CASRSPASEQYF. The full variable domain, in which reference TRBV28 and TRBJ2-7 provide the parts outside the CDR3, is DVKVTQSSRYLVKRTGEKVFLECVQDMDHENMFWYRQDPGLGLRLIYFSYDVKMKEKGDIPEGYSVSREKKERFSLILESASTNQTSMYLCASRSPASEQYFGPGTRLTVT.

The genes are TRBV7-8 and TRBJ2-7, with 9 bases fitting TRBD1. V lost 5 bases, J lost 3 bases, and 11 bases stayed unmatched. CDR1 SGHVS and CDR2 FQNEAQ come from the germline V gene. This CDR3 is 16 amino acids long. DNA for the CDR3: TGTGCCAGCAGCCATAGTCCCGGGACAGGGAACTACGAGCAGTACTTC. Its protein is CASSHSPGTGNYEQYF.

This clone was counted only a few times. Other DNA variants within this sample encode the same CDR3. The chain employs TRBV5-4 and TRBJ2-5; 7 bases fit TRBD1. CDR1 SGHNT and CDR2 YYREEE come from the germline V gene (reference sequence). With 0 bases clipped from V and 4 bases from J, the junction kept 6 bases outside the gene matches. This CDR3 region has 15 residues. CDR3 nucleotide sequence: TGTGCCAGCAGCTTGGACAGGGGTCGTGGAGAGACCCAGTACTTC. Amino acids: CASSLDRGRGETQYF.

This chain links TRBV5-1 with TRBJ2-7; D ambiguous. Trimming pared 0 bases from V and 5 bases from J, leaving 12 bases between. Germline CDR1 SGHRS, CDR2 YFSETQ. The length of the CDR3 is 14 residues. The CDR3 DNA reads TGCGCCAGCAGCTTGGGGCTAGTCTTCGACGAGCAGTACTTC. Translating it yields CASSLGLVFDEQYF.

This clone appeared many times. This sequence joins TRBV28 and TRBJ2-1, with D possibly matching TRBD2 (5 bases). V was pared by 8 bases and J by 3 bases, with 23 bases between. Per the germline V gene, CDR1 is MDHEN and CDR2 is SYDVKM. The CDR3 spans 17 residues. Here the CDR3 DNA reads TGTGCCAGCGGTCCGATCCGTCTGCGGGCCGACTACAATGAGCAGTTCTTC. Translation: CASGPIRLRADYNEQFF.

This clone was picked up a small number of times. The junction and the germline gene differ at one end; a read error may be behind it. V and J are TRBV7-9 and TRBJ2-3; 14 positions match TRBD2. The germline V gene has CDR1 SEHNR and CDR2 FQNEAQ (reference sequence). The CDR3 totals 18 residues. The CDR3: CASSLGTSGSPGTDTQYF. The CDR3 DNA follows: TGTGCCAGCAGTTTAGGGACTAGCGGGAGTCCCGGCACAGATACGCAGTATTTT.

The table lists this clone with a few counts. V and J are TRBV4-1 and TRBJ2-1, with D perhaps matching TRBD2 (7 bases). V gave up 0 bases and J gave up 9 bases, with 27 bases separating them. The CDR3 contains 19 residues. CDR1 is MGHRA, CDR2 YSYEKL, per germline. CDR3 residues: CASSQERGGPWGGSSEQFF. In nucleotides, the CDR3 is TGCGCCAGCAGCCAAGAACGAGGGGGACCCTGGGGCGGGAGTAGTGAGCAGTTCTTC.

The rearrangement links TRBV19 to TRBJ1-1; D may be TRBD1 (5 bases). V was shortened by 6 bases and J by 4 bases, with 12 bases between the two germline ends. CDR3 length equals 13 residues. The germline V gene has CDR1 LNHDA and CDR2 SQIVND (reference sequence). The CDR3 DNA sequence: TGTGCCAGTAGCCGGGGGGTCGGCACTGAAGCTTTCTTT. Residues: CASSRGVGTEAFF. The variable domain in full, with the rest retrieved from reference TRBV19 and TRBJ1-1, is DGGITQSPKYLFRKEGQNVTLSCEQNLNHDAMYWYRQDPGQGLRLIYYSQIVNDFQKGDIAEGYSVSREKKESFPLTVTSAQKNPTAFYLCASSRGVGTEAFFGQGTRLTVV.

The chain combines TRBV6-5 with TRBJ2-1; 7 positions match TRBD2. Germline CDR1 reads MNHEY; CDR2 reads SVGAGI. This CDR3 has 14 amino acids. The ends lost 0 bases at V and 6 bases at J; junction bases unmatched: 2. CDR3 DNA: TGTGCCAGCAGTTACTCGGGCGGGAGCAATGAGCAGTTCTTC. Translated, it gives CASSYSGGSNEQFF.

The J gene is TRBJ2-3, the V gene TRBV25-1; perhaps TRBD2 as D (5 bases). Between the trimmed V and J ends, which lost 1 base and 2 bases, there was a span of 7 bases. Germline CDR1 is MGHDK and CDR2 is SYGVNS. This CDR3 has 14 amino acids. CDR3 sequence reads: CASSESLVTDTQYF. CDR3 sequence (DNA): TGTGCCAGCAGTGAATCACTAGTCACAGATACGCAGTATTTT.

This clone came up a few times. The genes are TRBV6-5 and TRBJ1-3; D possibly corresponds to TRBD1 (5 bases). The length of the CDR3 is 13 residues. In germline, CDR1 is MNHEY, CDR2 SVGAGI. Trimming pared 7 bases from V and 2 bases from J, leaving 9 bases between. CDR3 coding DNA: TGTGCCAGCATGGGGGGTACTGGAAACACCATATATTTT. It translates to CASMGGTGNTIYF.